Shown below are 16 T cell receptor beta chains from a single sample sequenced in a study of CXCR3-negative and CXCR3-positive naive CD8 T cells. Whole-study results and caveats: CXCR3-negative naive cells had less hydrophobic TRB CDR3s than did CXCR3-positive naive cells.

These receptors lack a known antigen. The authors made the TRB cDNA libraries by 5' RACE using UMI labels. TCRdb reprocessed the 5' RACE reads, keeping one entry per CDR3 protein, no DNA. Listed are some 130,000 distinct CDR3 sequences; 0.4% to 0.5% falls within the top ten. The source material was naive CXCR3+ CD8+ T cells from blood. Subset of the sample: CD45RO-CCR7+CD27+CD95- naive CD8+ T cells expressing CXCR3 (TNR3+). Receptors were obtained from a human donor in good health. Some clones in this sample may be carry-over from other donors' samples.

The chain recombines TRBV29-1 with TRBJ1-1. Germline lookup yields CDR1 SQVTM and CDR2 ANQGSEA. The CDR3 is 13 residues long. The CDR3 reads CSVELDRNTEAFF.

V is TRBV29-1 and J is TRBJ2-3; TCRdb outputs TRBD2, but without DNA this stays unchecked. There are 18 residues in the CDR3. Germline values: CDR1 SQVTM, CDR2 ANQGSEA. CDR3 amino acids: CSAAARLLAGVNADTQYF.

The CDR3 sequence: CASSEGGHNEQFF. The chain joins TRBV9 to TRBJ2-1; lacking DNA, the TRBD1 call made by TCRdb goes unchecked. Germline CDR1 is SGDLS and CDR2 is YYNGEE. This CDR3 comprises 13 residues.

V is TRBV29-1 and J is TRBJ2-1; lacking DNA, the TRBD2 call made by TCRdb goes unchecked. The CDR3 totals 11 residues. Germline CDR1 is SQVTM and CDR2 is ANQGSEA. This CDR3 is CSVGGDNEQFF.

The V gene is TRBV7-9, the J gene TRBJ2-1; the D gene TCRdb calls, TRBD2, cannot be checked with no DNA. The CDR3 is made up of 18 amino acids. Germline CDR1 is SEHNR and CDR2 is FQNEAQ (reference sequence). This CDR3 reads CTSSLPDWTSGSYNEQFF.

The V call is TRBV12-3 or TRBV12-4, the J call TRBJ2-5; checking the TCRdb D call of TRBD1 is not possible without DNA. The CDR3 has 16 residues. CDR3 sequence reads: CASRSLGQGIEETQYF.

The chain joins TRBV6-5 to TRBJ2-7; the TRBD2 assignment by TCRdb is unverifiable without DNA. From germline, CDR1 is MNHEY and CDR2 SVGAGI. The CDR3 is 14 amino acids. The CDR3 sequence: CASSSGTVFYEQYF.

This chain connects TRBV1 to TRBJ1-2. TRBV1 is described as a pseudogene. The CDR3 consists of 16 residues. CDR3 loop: CTSSQVGSRVGYGYTF.

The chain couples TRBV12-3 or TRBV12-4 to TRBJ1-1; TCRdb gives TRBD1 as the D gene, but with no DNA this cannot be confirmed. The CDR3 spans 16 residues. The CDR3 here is CASRFSGAREKTEAFF.

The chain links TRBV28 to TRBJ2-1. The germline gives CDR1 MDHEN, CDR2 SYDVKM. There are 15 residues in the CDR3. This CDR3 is CASSSSLAGWSEQFF.

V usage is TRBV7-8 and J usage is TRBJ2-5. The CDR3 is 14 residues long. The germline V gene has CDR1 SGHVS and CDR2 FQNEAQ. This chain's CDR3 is CASSLDGYQETQYF.

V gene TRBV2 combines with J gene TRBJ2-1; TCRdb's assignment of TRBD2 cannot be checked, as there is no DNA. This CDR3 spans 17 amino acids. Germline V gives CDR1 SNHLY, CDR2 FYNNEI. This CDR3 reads CASSPIVLALSYNEQFF.

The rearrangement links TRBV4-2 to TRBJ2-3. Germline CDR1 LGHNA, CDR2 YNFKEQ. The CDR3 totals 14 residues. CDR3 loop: CASSQGRGTDTQYF.

The CDR3 protein is CSVETSGSADTQYF. This sequence joins TRBV29-1 and TRBJ2-3; TCRdb indicates TRBD2, and absent DNA this call remains unverified. This CDR3 comprises 14 residues. Germline V CDR1 and CDR2: SQVTM, ANQGSEA.

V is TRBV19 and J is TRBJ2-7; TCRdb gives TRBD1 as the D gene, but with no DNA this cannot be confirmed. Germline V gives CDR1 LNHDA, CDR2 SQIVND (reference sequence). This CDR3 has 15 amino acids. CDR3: CASSIPQLRGLEQYF.

CDR3 sequence reads: CASSERGDTYNEQFF. The chain links TRBV2 to TRBJ2-1; TCRdb gives TRBD1 as the D gene, but with no DNA this cannot be confirmed. In germline, CDR1 is SNHLY, CDR2 FYNNEI. The CDR3 totals 15 residues.